These 13 T cell receptor beta chains share one sample of origin, sequenced in a study of shared clonotypes between healthy human individuals. Here immunoSEQ multiplex PCR was the method, and the copy in TCRdb shows in-frame clones only, minus some. The data hold over a million clones, with 98% observed a single time. Sequenced material: naive CD4+ T cells sorted from blood. Subset denoted: CD45RA+ positively selected. These receptors were collected from a man aged 30-40 years in good health.

The chain recombines TRBV11-3 with TRBJ1-5; the D gene is possibly TRBD1 (5 bases). V dropped 3 bases and J dropped 9 bases, with 12 bases sitting between them. This CDR3 comprises 13 residues. Per the germline V gene, CDR1 is SGHNT and CDR2 is YENEEA. The DNA of the CDR3 is TGTGCCAGCAGCTTTTTTAGGGGTCGGCCCCAGCATTTT. Its protein is CASSFFRGRPQHF.

This clone appeared once. The chain recombines TRBV7-2 with TRBJ1-1; D may be TRBD1 (6 bases). CDR1 and CDR2 (germline): SGHTA, FQGNSA. The ends were cut back, 3 bases at V and 9 bases at J, with 14 bases in the middle. This CDR3 has 13 residues. The CDR3 loop reads CASSLYGQGKAFF. The CDR3, as DNA: TGTGCCAGCAGCTTGTACGGTCAGGGGAAAGCTTTCTTT.

J is TRBJ1-1 and V is TRBV28; unclear D gene. The CDR3 is 15 amino acids. Per the germline V gene, CDR1 is MDHEN and CDR2 is SYDVKM. Trimming took 8 bases from V and 0 from J, leaving 16 bases between them. CDR3 DNA sequence: TGTGCCAGCTCTTCCCGGGGTACAGTGAACACTGAAGCTTTCTTT. Translation: CASSSRGTVNTEAFF.

Here the CDR3 reads CASSVDETTQYF. DNA of the CDR3: TGTGCCAGCAGCGTAGATGAGACTACCCAGTACTTC. The chain links TRBV9 to TRBJ2-5; no clear D. Germline assignment: CDR1 SGDLS and CDR2 YYNGEE. V lost 0 bases, J lost 8 bases, and 8 bases lay in between. The CDR3 is 12 amino acids.

A single count supports this clone. The rearrangement uses TRBV21-1 and TRBJ1-5. TRBV21-1 is labeled a pseudogene. CDR3 length: 14 residues. Written as DNA, the CDR3 is TGTGCCAGCAGCAATTTCCCCACCAGCGAGCCCCAGCATTTT. This encodes CASSNFPTSEPQHF.

The CDR3 nucleotides are TGTGCCAGCAGCTTGGGGCAGGCCTCAGGAAGTGCCCAGCATTTT. This encodes CASSLGQASGSAQHF. The chain couples TRBV5-5 to TRBJ1-5; no firm D call. CDR1 and CDR2 (germline): SGHKS, YYEKEE (reference sequence). The CDR3 spans 15 residues. The germline V and J ends were trimmed by 0 bases and 11 bases, with 18 bases remaining between them.

The chain combines TRBV2 with TRBJ2-1, with TRBD2 matching over 10 bases. The V segment lost 5 bases and the J segment 5 bases; nucleotides outside the gene matches: 9. In germline, CDR1 is SNHLY, CDR2 FYNNEI. CDR3 length equals 16 residues. CDR3 bases: TGTGCCAGCAGTATCACTAGCGGGAACCCACACAATGAGCAGTTCTTC. Its protein is CASSITSGNPHNEQFF. Full variable domain (missing parts from reference TRBV2 and TRBJ2-1): EPEVTQTPSHQVTQMGQEVILRCVPISNHLYFYWYRQILGQKVEFLVSFYNNEISEKSEIFDDQFSVERPDGSNFTLKIRSTKLEDSAMYFCASSITSGNPHNEQFFGPGTRLTVL.

This clone was found once. The rearrangement links TRBV7-8 to TRBJ1-4; a weak D match, TRBD1 (5 bases). This CDR3 region has 13 residues. The germline gives CDR1 SGHVS, CDR2 FQNEAQ. Trimming left V 1 base short and J 8 bases short, with 8 bases between. Here the CDR3 reads CASSLGGAEKLFF. CDR3 DNA: TGTGCCAGCAGCTTAGGCGGGGCGGAAAAACTGTTTTTT.

The rearrangement uses TRBV7-9 and TRBJ2-1; TRBD2 aligns across 12 bases. J gave up 10 bases and V 2 bases, and 12 bases lay outside the gene matches. The CDR3 loop spans 17 amino acids. Germline V CDR1 and CDR2: SEHNR, FQNEAQ (reference sequence). The CDR3, as DNA: TGTGCCAGCAGCTTAAGGGTCGCTAGCGGGAGGGCCTGGGAGCAGTTCTTC. It is translated as CASSLRVASGRAWEQFF.

A note on this clone: Other DNA sequences from this sample encode an identical CDR3 as well. V gene TRBV27 combines with J gene TRBJ1-1; TRBD1 is a possible D gene (5 bases). The CDR3 loop spans 14 amino acids. The germline CDR1 and CDR2 sequences are MNHEY and SMNVEV (reference sequence). V was clipped by 5 bases and J by 1 base, with 11 bases between them. CDR3: CASSLQGQNTEAFF. CDR3 in DNA: TGTGCCAGCAGTCTCCAGGGCCAGAACACTGAAGCTTTCTTT.

CDR3 sequence (DNA): TGTGCCAGCACCAAGGACAGGTTGGGCTATCAGCCCCAGCATTTT. It encodes CASTKDRLGYQPQHF. This chain uses TRBV28 with TRBJ1-5, with 7 bases identical to TRBD1. Germline-derived CDR1 and CDR2 are MDHEN and SYDVKM. This CDR3 spans 15 amino acids. The J segment lost 5 bases and the V segment lost 7 bases, leaving 11 bases of the junction unmatched.

The rearrangement links TRBV20-1 to TRBJ2-7; D gene unclear. CDR3 length: 11 amino acids. CDR1 DFQATT and CDR2 SNEGSKA come from the germline V gene (reference sequence). The CDR3 bases are TGCAGCCCTGGACCGACCTACGAGCAGTACTTC. This translates into CSPGPTYEQYF.

The rearrangement links TRBV5-8 to TRBJ2-3; maybe TRBD1 (5 bases). The CDR3 has 15 amino acids. The ends were cut back, 6 bases at V and 2 bases at J, with 16 bases in the middle. CDR1 SGHTS and CDR2 YDEGEE come from the germline V gene. The CDR3 is CASILPQGSTDTQYF. Here the CDR3 DNA reads TGTGCCAGCATCTTACCGCAGGGCTCCACAGATACGCAGTATTTT. The full variable domain, completed using reference TRBV5-8 and TRBJ2-3, is EAGVTQSPTHLIKTRGQQATLRCSPISGHTSVYWYQQALGLGLQFLLWYDEGEERNRGNFPPRFSGRQFPNYSSELNVNALELEDSALYLCASILPQGSTDTQYFGPGTRLTVL.